A selection of T cell receptor beta chains follows, all from one sample in a study of early T cells in non-severe SARS-CoV-2 infection. TCRdb processed the 5' RACE reads anew with MiXCR; each CDR3 protein has one entry. The sample records 50,000 to 65,000 distinct CDR3 sequences, roughly 14% being singletons. Sequenced input: whole blood. These receptors originate from an adult who was a healthcare worker with PCR-confirmed SARS-CoV-2 infection or an uninfected control (not recorded which). CDR3s include the opening cysteine and the closing phenylalanine or tryptophan. D genes are given only for firm matches. Expanded clones get a size class; other rows say once, few or many, or leave the size out.

CDR3 length | J gene | clone size | V gene | D gene | CDR3 DNA | CDR3 protein
14 | TRBJ1-2 | few | TRBV18 | TRBD1 | TGTGCCAGCTCACCTACCCGGGACAGCGAGGGCTACACCTTC | CASSPTRDSEGYTF
14 | TRBJ1-3 | . | TRBV10-3 | . | TGTGCCATCAGTGAGGCCTTCTCTGGAAACACCATATATTTT | CAISEAFSGNTIYF
15 | TRBJ1-2 | . | TRBV29-1 | TRBD1 | TGCAGCGCCGACAGGGAAGGCCTCCTTAACTATGGCTACACCTTC | CSADREGLLNYGYTF
17 | TRBJ2-5 | . | TRBV6-5 | TRBD2 | TGTGCCAGCAGTTACTCGACGAGCGGGGGGCACCAAGAGACCCAGTACTTC | CASSYSTSGGHQETQYF
16 | TRBJ1-2 | many | TRBV19 | TRBD1 | TGTGCCAGTAGTATCGGACAGGGGGCGGTTATCTATGGCTACACCTTC | CASSIGQGAVIYGYTF
14 | TRBJ2-1 | . | TRBV7-2 | . | TGTGCCAGCAGCTTAGCGGCGGGTAACAATGAGCAGTTCTTC | CASSLAAGNNEQFF
15 | TRBJ2-1 | . | TRBV6-4 | TRBD2 | TGTGCCAGCAGTGATGGTAGCGGGGGCTACAATGAGCAGTTCTTC | CASSDGSGGYNEQFF
17 | TRBJ2-1 | . | TRBV9 | TRBD2 | TGTGCCAGCAGCGCTCGACCTAGCGGGGTCCTCTACAATGAGCAGTTCTTC | CASSARPSGVLYNEQFF
13 | TRBJ2-1 | few | TRBV4-3 | . | TGCGCCAGCAGCCAAGATCTGGATAATGAGCAGTTCTTC | CASSQDLDNEQFF
15 | TRBJ2-1 | many | TRBV7-8 | . | TGTGCCAGCAGCTTAATCGGGGGCTCCTACAATGAGCAGTTCTTC | CASSLIGGSYNEQFF
17 | TRBJ2-7 | few | TRBV2 | TRBD1 | TGTGCCAGCAGCACCGGGACAGGGAAGGGAAGCTCCTACGAGCAGTACTTC | CASSTGTGKGSSYEQYF
12 | TRBJ1-1 | few | TRBV6-2/TRBV6-3 | TRBD1 | TGTGCCAGCAGTTACCCAGGGACAGAGACGAGGTTT | CASSYPGTETRF
15 | TRBJ1-1 | few | TRBV5-4 | . | TGTGCCAGCAGCGGGCCACAGGCTATGAACACTGAAGCTTTCTTT | CASSGPQAMNTEAFF
13 | TRBJ1-4 | . | TRBV6-5 | . | TGTGCCAGCAGTTCCCAAACAGGCGCCAAACTGTTTTTT | CASSSQTGAKLFF
16 | TRBJ1-5 | many | TRBV7-9 | . | TGTGCCAGCAGCGACCAACGGACAGCCCGCAATCAGCCCCAGCATTTT | CASSDQRTARNQPQHF
14 | TRBJ1-2 | many | TRBV27 | . | TGTGCCAGCCCCTTTAGGGGACTATACTATGGCTACACCTTC | CASPFRGLYYGYTF
15 | TRBJ2-3 | many | TRBV4-1 | . | TGCGCCAGCAGCCAAGGGGCTTCGAGCACAGATACGCAGTATTTT | CASSQGASSTDTQYF
11 | TRBJ2-2 | many | TRBV7-9 | . | TGTGCCAGCAGCTTGGCAGGGGAGCTGTTTTTT | CASSLAGELFF
15 | TRBJ2-1 | many | TRBV7-2 | TRBD2 | TGTGCCAGCAGCACCGGACTAGCAGGTCTCAATGAGCAGTTCTTC | CASSTGLAGLNEQFF
12 | TRBJ2-7 | few | TRBV12-5 | . | TGTGCTAGTGGAGCGGAGATCTACGAGCAGTACTTC | CASGAEIYEQYF
18 | TRBJ1-4 | many | TRBV19 | . | TGTGCCAGTAGTATAATCCTGGGGACCTCAGCAACTAATGAAAAACTGTTTTTT | CASSIILGTSATNEKLFF
14 | TRBJ2-5 | few | TRBV5-5 | . | TGTGCCAGCAGCTTGGTCGGCAGGGAGGAGACCCAGTACTTC | CASSLVGREETQYF
15 | TRBJ1-6 | many | TRBV3-1 | TRBD1 | TGTGCCAGCAGCCACAGACAGGGTTTTAGTTCACCCCTCCACTTT | CASSHRQGFSSPLHF
12 | TRBJ2-1 | . | TRBV3-1 | . | TGTGCCAGCAGCCCAGGTTGGAATGAGCAGTTCTTC | CASSPGWNEQFF
14 | TRBJ1-1 | . | TRBV29-1 | . | TGCAGCGTTGCAGGTCCCAGTATGAACACTGAAGCTTTCTTT | CSVAGPSMNTEAFF
14 | TRBJ1-4 | . | TRBV6-5 | . | TGTGCCAGCAGTTCCGAACAGGGCCCAGAAAAACTGTTTTTT | CASSSEQGPEKLFF
21 | TRBJ1-6 | . | TRBV18 | . | TGTGCCAGCTCACCGCTTCGGGCAGGGCTAGGTGACGGATCCTATAATTCACCCCTCCACTTT | CASSPLRAGLGDGSYNSPLHF
15 | TRBJ2-1 | . | TRBV6-2/TRBV6-3 | TRBD2 | TGTGCCAGCACCTCACTAGCGGGGGCCTACAATGAGCAGTTCTTC | CASTSLAGAYNEQFF
16 | TRBJ1-2 | few | TRBV9 | TRBD1 | TGTGCCAGCAGCCTCACAGAGGGACAGGAGGCTTCCGGCTACACCTTC | CASSLTEGQEASGYTF
13 | TRBJ2-3 | few | TRBV10-3 | TRBD2 | TGTGCCTCGATAGCGGGGGGTTCAGATACGCAGTATTTT | CASIAGGSDTQYF
16 | TRBJ2-2 | few | TRBV2 | . | TGTGCCAGCAGTGAACTAGGAGGGGTCAACACCGGGGAGCTGTTTTTT | CASSELGGVNTGELFF
16 | TRBJ1-2 | few | TRBV12-3/TRBV12-4 | . | TGTGCCAGCAGTTTAGGACAGGCCAGGGGTTCCTATGGCTACACCTTC | CASSLGQARGSYGYTF
15 | TRBJ1-4 | few | TRBV15 | TRBD1 | TGTGCCACCAGCAAAGCCGGGACAGGGGGGAAAAAACTGTTTTTT | CATSKAGTGGKKLFF
15 | TRBJ2-7 | few | TRBV20-1 | . | TGCAGTGCCGTAGGGAGCGGGCGGAGCTCCTACGAGCAGTACTTC | CSAVGSGRSSYEQYF
16 | TRBJ2-3 | . | TRBV7-9 | TRBD1 | TGTGCCAGCAGCCCCGGGACAGGGGGCACCACAGATACGCAGTATTTT | CASSPGTGGTTDTQYF
14 | TRBJ1-3 | many | TRBV6-6 | . | TGTGCCAGCAAAACGGGCAGCACTGGAAACACCATATATTTT | CASKTGSTGNTIYF
12 | TRBJ2-7 | . | TRBV7-6 | TRBD1 | TGTGCCAGCAGCCACAGGGGTCCGGAGCAGTACTTC | CASSHRGPEQYF
15 | TRBJ2-5 | . | TRBV2 | . | TGTGCCAGCACCCCAGGGGAAGGTATCCAAGAGACCCAGTACTTC | CASTPGEGIQETQYF
14 | TRBJ1-1 | . | TRBV5-6 | TRBD1 | TGTGCCAGCAGCTTGGTTCAGGGGGTCACTGAAGCTTTCTTT | CASSLVQGVTEAFF
13 | TRBJ1-5 | many | TRBV19 | . | TGTGCCAGTACCACAGGCCCCAATCAGCCCCAGCATTTT | CASTTGPNQPQHF
14 | TRBJ1-5 | few | TRBV19 | . | TGTGCCAGTATCCGCCCAGGCTACAATCAGCCCCAGCATTTT | CASIRPGYNQPQHF
14 | TRBJ1-2 | few | TRBV6-6 | TRBD1 | TGTGCCAGCACCGTGAAACAGGGGGCGAGTGGCTACACCTTC | CASTVKQGASGYTF
15 | TRBJ2-3 | . | TRBV10-3 | TRBD2 | TGTGCCATCAGCCGCGGGGGGGACCTCACAGATACGCAGTATTTT | CAISRGGDLTDTQYF
16 | TRBJ2-1 | . | TRBV7-8 | TRBD1 | TGTGCCAGCAGCTTAGTTTCGGGGACAGTGGGCAATGAGCAGTTCTTC | CASSLVSGTVGNEQFF
13 | TRBJ2-3 | many | TRBV30 | . | TGTGCCTGGGCGGGGACTAGCACAGATACGCAGTATTTT | CAWAGTSTDTQYF
13 | TRBJ1-2 | few | TRBV9 | . | TGTGCCAGCAGCTCCCGGCAGGCCTATCGCTACACCTTC | CASSSRQAYRYTF
15 | TRBJ2-2 | . | TRBV6-6 | . | TGTGCCAGCAGTTCCACCGACACCTCCACCGGGGAGCTGTTTTTT | CASSSTDTSTGELFF
15 | TRBJ1-6 | . | TRBV27 | . | TGTGCCAGCATGCCCCGGACATCCTCTGTGGGGGCCCTCCACTTT | CASMPRTSSVGALHF
12 | TRBJ2-3 | many | TRBV20-1 | . | TGCAGTGCTAGAGCAGCCACAGATACGCAGTATTTT | CSARAATDTQYF